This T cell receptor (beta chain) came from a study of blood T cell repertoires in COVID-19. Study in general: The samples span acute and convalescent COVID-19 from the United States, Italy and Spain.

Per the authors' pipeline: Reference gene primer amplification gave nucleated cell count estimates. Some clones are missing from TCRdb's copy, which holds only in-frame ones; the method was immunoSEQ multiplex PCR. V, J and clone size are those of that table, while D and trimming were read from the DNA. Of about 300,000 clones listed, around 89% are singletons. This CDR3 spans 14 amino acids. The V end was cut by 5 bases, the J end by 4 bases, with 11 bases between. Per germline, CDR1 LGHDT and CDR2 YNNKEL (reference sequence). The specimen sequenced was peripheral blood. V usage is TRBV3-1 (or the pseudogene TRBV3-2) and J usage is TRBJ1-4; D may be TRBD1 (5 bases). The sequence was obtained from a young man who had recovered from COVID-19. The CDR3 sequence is CASSLTDINEKLFF. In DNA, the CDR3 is TGTGCCAGCAGCTTGACAGATATTAATGAAAAACTGTTTTTT.